Each of the 9 T cell receptor beta chains below was sequenced from the same sample in a study of identical twins. TCRdb re-analysed the 5' RACE reads in MiXCR, keeping a single row per CDR3 protein. Of 1.5 million to 2 million distinct CDR3 sequences in the sample, about 30% are singletons; the top ten hold approximately 0.25%. Sample: cord blood. The receptors originated from a newborn girl in good health.

The chain carries TRBV29-1 and TRBJ2-2; D is possibly TRBD1 (6 bases). Germline V gene data show CDR1 as SQVTM and CDR2 as ANQGSEA. The CDR3 contains 15 residues. The V and J ends lost 3 bases and 2 bases respectively, with 13 bases between them. The CDR3 here is CSVEIGGQNTGELFF. The CDR3 nucleotides are TGCAGCGTTGAGATAGGGGGACAAAACACCGGGGAGCTGTTTTTT.

The V and J genes are TRBV6-1 and TRBJ1-2, with D possibly being TRBD1 (5 bases). Germline V lookup: CDR1 MNHNS, CDR2 SASEGT. V lost 6 bases and J 4 bases, leaving 12 bases between the germline ends. CDR3 length: 13 amino acids. In DNA, the CDR3 is TGTGCCAGCAGGCGGGGGATTCCCTATGGCTACACCTTC. Amino acid sequence: CASRRGIPYGYTF.

This clonotype was counted a few times. The junction departs from the called germline gene at one end, perhaps through a read error. CDR3 residues: CASSDSARSSYEQYF. For the CDR3, the DNA is TGTGCCAGCAGTGACTCAGCCAGGAGCTCCTACGAGCAGTACTTC. The chain links TRBV6-5 to TRBJ2-7; D gene ambiguous. This CDR3 is built from 15 residues. Germline CDR1 is MNHEY and CDR2 is SVGAGI.

This clonotype was seen more than once but under ten times. CDR3 sequence: CASSHRDRAETQYF. CDR3 DNA: TGTGCCAGCAGCCACCGGGACAGGGCGGAGACCCAGTACTTC. The chain joins TRBV3-1 to TRBJ2-5; 9 bases line up with TRBD1. The V gene end was trimmed by 3 bases and the J gene end by 5 bases; junction bases not matched to a gene: 4. The length of the CDR3 is 14 residues. Germline V gene sequence: CDR1 LGHDT, CDR2 YNNKEL (reference sequence).

The chain employs TRBV3-1 and TRBJ2-5, with D possibly being TRBD1 or TRBD2 (5 bases each). V lost 5 bases and J 2 bases, leaving 18 bases between the germline ends. The CDR3 length is 16 residues. CDR1 and CDR2 from the germline V gene are LGHDT and YNNKEL (reference sequence). The chain's CDR3 is CASSYNPGPSQETQYF. The CDR3 DNA reads TGTGCCAGCAGCTATAACCCGGGACCCTCACAAGAGACCCAGTACTTC.

The chain uses TRBV20-1 and TRBJ2-5; 8 bases map to TRBD1. This CDR3 has 17 residues. CDR1 is DFQATT, CDR2 SNEGSKA, per germline (reference sequence). V dropped 1 base and J dropped 11; count of bases not matched to a gene: 21. The CDR3 bases are TGCAGTGCTAGAGCCAGAAACACCGGGACAGGCTACAATGAGCAGTACTTC. Translating gives CSARARNTGTGYNEQYF.

V and J are TRBV20-1 and TRBJ1-5; D gene unclear. There are 15 residues in the CDR3. Germline lookup yields CDR1 DFQATT and CDR2 SNEGSKA (reference sequence). V was clipped by 6 bases and J by 3 bases, with 18 bases between them. The CDR3 sequence: CSAITDSSPNQPQHF. In DNA, the CDR3 is TGCAGTGCAATAACGGACTCCAGTCCCAATCAGCCCCAGCATTTT.

This clonotype was observed a handful of times. The rearrangement uses TRBV20-1 and TRBJ2-7; tentatively, D is TRBD2 (5 bases). The V end lost 5 bases, the J end lost 6 bases, and 14 bases lay between the germline ends. The CDR3 is made up of 12 amino acids. Germline lookup yields CDR1 DFQATT and CDR2 SNEGSKA (reference sequence). This chain's CDR3 is CSAFPSRGEQYF. DNA for the CDR3: TGCAGTGCTTTCCCTAGTCGGGGCGAGCAGTACTTC.

The chain couples TRBV20-1 to TRBJ2-5; 9 bases are shared with TRBD1. Germline V gene lookup returns CDR1 DFQATT and CDR2 SNEGSKA (reference sequence). The CDR3 extends over 14 amino acids. The trim removed 4 bases at V and 1 base at J, leaving 4 bases unmatched. The DNA for the CDR3 is TGCAGTGCTAACCGGGACAGGGCCCAAGAGACCCAGTACTTC. It translates to CSANRDRAQETQYF.